This T cell receptor beta chain appears in the sequencing data of a study of graft-versus-host responses after intestinal transplantation. Turning to the study itself: Multivisceral, liver-intestinal, or isolated intestinal transplants were performed in recipients.

On this clone itself: Its antigen is undetermined.

Study-wide results and limits: Recipient marrow held GvH clones, some first seen in ileum or blood. There was an association between peak levels of circulating GvH clones and early post-transplant HvG declines.

The CDR3 covers 18 residues. Germline CDR1 is MDHEN and CDR2 is SYDVKM. J gave up 6 bases and V 5 bases, and 11 bases lay outside the gene matches. Clones were read by immunoSEQ multiplex PCR, and TCRdb kept only the in-frame ones, dropping some. The sample has approximately 60,000 clones, more than 90% seen once; the top ten hold about 1.8%. The sequencing here drew on unstimulated CD8+ T cells sorted from spleen or lymph node cells, taken before transplant. The chain uses TRBV28 and TRBJ2-6; 12 nucleotides match TRBD2. This TCR derives from a human donor who was the organ donor for an intestinal transplant. In DNA, the CDR3 is TGTGCCAGCAGTACCCGACTAGCGGGGGCTTCTTTGGCCAACGTCCTGACTTTC. Encoded protein: CASSTRLAGASLANVLTF. Full variable domain (remainder filled in from reference TRBV28 and TRBJ2-6): DVKVTQSSRYLVKRTGEKVFLECVQDMDHENMFWYRQDPGLGLRLIYFSYDVKMKEKGDIPEGYSVSREKKERFSLILESASTNQTSMYLCASSTRLAGASLANVLTFGAGSRLTVL.